These 10 T cell receptor beta chains originate from one sample sequenced in a study of CD8 T cells in ankylosing spondylitis. The study's findings and limits: Within ankylosing spondylitis blood, a TCR beta motif made up of eight highly homologous variants appeared to be characteristic.

TCRdb passed the 5' RACE reads through MiXCR, listing each CDR3 protein once. The top ten hold 14% of the sample, which has about 220,000 distinct CDR3 sequences, about 7% seen once. Their target antigens are unknown. Sequencing was performed on blood, either unsorted or a sorted T cell fraction (not recorded which). The source of these receptors is a male donor with ankylosing spondylitis.

This clonotype has at least ten counts. The chain uses TRBV12-3 or TRBV12-4 and TRBJ1-5; D gene ambiguous. The V gene lost 8 bases and the J gene lost 0 bases, with 14 bases spanning the gap. The CDR3 spans 15 residues. DNA for the CDR3: TGTGCCAGCCTCGACGTAGATAATAGCAATCAGCCCCAGCATTTT. It yields the protein CASLDVDNSNQPQHF.

This clonotype was counted at least ten times. V gene TRBV5-1 combines with J gene TRBJ2-7; D might be TRBD1 (6 bases). CDR3 length: 15 residues. Germline V CDR1 and CDR2: SGHRS, YFSETQ. Trimming pared 0 bases from V and 3 bases from J, leaving 13 bases between. The CDR3 region has the DNA TGCGCCAGCAGCTTGGCGATGGGGGCCCGCTACGAGCAGTACTTC. This codes for CASSLAMGARYEQYF.

This clonotype showed up many times. This chain uses TRBV6-1 with TRBJ2-1; D might be TRBD1 or TRBD2, each matching 6 bases. Per the germline V gene, CDR1 is MNHNS and CDR2 is SASEGT. Trimming stripped 5 bases from V and 9 bases from J, with 14 bases between. The CDR3 is made up of 13 amino acids. DNA for the CDR3: TGTGCCAGCAGTATGACAGGAGCGGGTGAGCAGTTCTTC. Translated: CASSMTGAGEQFF.

There are many counts of this clonotype. V and J are TRBV6-5 and TRBJ1-3; D call uncertain. This CDR3 has 15 residues. The V gene's germline CDR1 is MNHEY and CDR2 SVGAGI. Trimming pared 2 bases from V and 4 bases from J, leaving 12 bases between. CDR3 sequence reads: CASSYGFRAGNTIYF. CDR3 sequence (DNA): TGTGCCAGCAGTTACGGATTTAGGGCGGGAAACACCATATATTTT.

Many counts were recorded for this clonotype. The CDR3 protein is CASYDLSSYNEQFF. CDR3 nucleotide sequence: TGTGCCAGCTACGACTTGAGCTCCTACAATGAGCAGTTCTTC. The genes are TRBV27 and TRBJ2-1; the D is unclear. Trimming stripped 8 bases from V and 0 bases from J, with 11 bases between. The CDR3 has 14 residues. Germline V gene sequence: CDR1 MNHEY, CDR2 SMNVEV (reference sequence).

This clonotype was counted a single time. The chain is built from TRBV12-3 or TRBV12-4 and TRBJ2-2; the D is unclear. V was clipped by 3 bases and J by 10 bases, with 9 bases between them. This CDR3 contains 12 residues. CDR3 coding DNA: TGTGCCAGCAGTTTGTTAGGCGAGGAGCTGTTTTTT. Translating gives CASSLLGEELFF.

This clonotype occurred many times. The chain has TRBV4-2 and TRBJ2-5, with TRBD1 as a possible D gene (6 bases). V dropped 4 bases and J dropped 3 bases, with 12 bases sitting between them. Germline assignment: CDR1 LGHNA and CDR2 YNFKEQ. This CDR3 is built from 14 residues. Here the CDR3 DNA reads TGTGCCAGCAGCCTCCTCCGGACAGAAGAGACCCAGTACTTC. It yields the protein CASSLLRTEETQYF.

This clonotype was observed many times. This chain joins TRBV20-1 and TRBJ1-2; 7 bases fit TRBD1. The CDR3 runs to 15 residues. J gave up 0 bases and V 0 bases, and 4 bases lay outside the gene matches. The germline CDR1 and CDR2 sequences are DFQATT and SNEGSKA (reference sequence). CDR3 nucleotides: TGCAGTGCTAGAGATGACAGGGAATCTAACTATGGCTACACCTTC. Its protein is CSARDDRESNYGYTF.

This clonotype has a handful of counts. The genes are TRBV28 and TRBJ2-7; D is undetermined. V was trimmed by 1 base and J by 5 bases, leaving 6 bases between them. The length of the CDR3 is 12 residues. Germline V lookup: CDR1 MDHEN, CDR2 SYDVKM. The CDR3 here is CASSLSEHEQYF. CDR3 DNA: TGTGCCAGCAGTTTATCAGAGCACGAGCAGTACTTC.

This clonotype has ten or more counts. This chain joins TRBV24-1 and TRBJ2-1; TRBD1 matches at 10 bases. Losses at the gene ends were 5 bases for V and 7 bases for J; bases not matched to a gene: 4. The CDR3 spans 14 residues. The germline gives CDR1 KGHDR, CDR2 SFDVKD. CDR3 sequence reads: CATSGTGGYNEQFF. The CDR3 region has the DNA TGTGCCACCAGTGGGACAGGGGGTTATAATGAGCAGTTCTTC.